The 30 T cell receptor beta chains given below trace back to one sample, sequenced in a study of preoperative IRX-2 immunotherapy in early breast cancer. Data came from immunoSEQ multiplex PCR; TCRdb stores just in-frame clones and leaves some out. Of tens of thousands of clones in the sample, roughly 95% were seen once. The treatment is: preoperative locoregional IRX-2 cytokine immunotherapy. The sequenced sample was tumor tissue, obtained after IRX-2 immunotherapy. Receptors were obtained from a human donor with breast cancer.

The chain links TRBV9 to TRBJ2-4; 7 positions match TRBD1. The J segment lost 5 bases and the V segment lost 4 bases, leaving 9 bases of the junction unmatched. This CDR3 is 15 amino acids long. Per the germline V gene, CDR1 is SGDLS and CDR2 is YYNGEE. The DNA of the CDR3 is TGTGCCAGCAGCTCTCGACAGGGCGAGGAAAACATTCAGTACTTC. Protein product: CASSSRQGEENIQYF.

CDR3 amino acids: CATSDPIGYTF. As DNA, the CDR3 is TGTGCCACCAGCGACCCCATTGGCTACACCTTC. V gene TRBV15 combines with J gene TRBJ1-2; D call uncertain. V was clipped by 5 bases and J by 7 bases, with 8 bases between them. This CDR3 spans 11 amino acids. The germline gives CDR1 LNHNV, CDR2 YYDKDF (reference sequence).

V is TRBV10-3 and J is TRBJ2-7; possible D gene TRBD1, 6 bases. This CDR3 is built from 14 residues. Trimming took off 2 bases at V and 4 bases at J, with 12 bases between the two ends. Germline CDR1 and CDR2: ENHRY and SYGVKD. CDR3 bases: TGTGCCATCAGTGAGACAGGGCTAACTTACGAGCAGTACTTC. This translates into CAISETGLTYEQYF.

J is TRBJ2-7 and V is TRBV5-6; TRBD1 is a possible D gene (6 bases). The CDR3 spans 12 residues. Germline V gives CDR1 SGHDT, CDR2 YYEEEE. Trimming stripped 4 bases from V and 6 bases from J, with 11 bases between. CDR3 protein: CASSPQGREQYF. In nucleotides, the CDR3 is TGTGCCAGCAGCCCCCAGGGGCGCGAGCAGTACTTC. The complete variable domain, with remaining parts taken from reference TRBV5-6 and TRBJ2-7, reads DAGVTQSPTHLIKTRGQQVTLRCSPKSGHDTVSWYQQALGQGPQFIFQYYEEEERQRGNFPDRFSGHQFPNYSSELNVNALLLGDSALYLCASSPQGREQYFGPGTRLTVT.

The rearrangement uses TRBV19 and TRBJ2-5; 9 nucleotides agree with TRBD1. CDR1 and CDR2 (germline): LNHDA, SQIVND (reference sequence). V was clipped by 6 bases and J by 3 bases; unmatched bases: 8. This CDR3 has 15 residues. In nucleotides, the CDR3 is TGTGCCAGTAGCAAGGACAGGGGCTCCAAAGAGACCCAGTACTTC. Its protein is CASSKDRGSKETQYF.

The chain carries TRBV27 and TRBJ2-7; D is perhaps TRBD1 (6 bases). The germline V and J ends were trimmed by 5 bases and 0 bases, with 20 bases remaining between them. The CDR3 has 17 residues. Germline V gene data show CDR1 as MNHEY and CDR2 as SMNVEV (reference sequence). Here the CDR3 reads CASSPFSPGTNSYEQYF. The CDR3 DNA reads TGTGCCAGCAGTCCCTTCTCCCCCGGGACAAACTCCTACGAGCAGTACTTC.

The CDR3 coding sequence is TGTGCCAGTAGGGGGGGGGAGCAGTTCTTC. It yields the protein CASRGGEQFF. The chain employs TRBV19 and TRBJ2-1, with 7 bases fitting TRBD2. Germline V lookup: CDR1 LNHDA, CDR2 SQIVND (reference sequence). The CDR3 length is 10 residues. The V and J ends lost 6 bases and 10 bases, in that order; junction bases with no gene match: 0.

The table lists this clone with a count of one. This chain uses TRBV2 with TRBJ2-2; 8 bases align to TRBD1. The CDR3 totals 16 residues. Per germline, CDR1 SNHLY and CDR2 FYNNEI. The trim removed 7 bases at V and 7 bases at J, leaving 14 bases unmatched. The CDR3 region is CASTLMQGAGVGELFF. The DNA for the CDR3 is TGTGCCAGCACCCTAATGCAGGGGGCCGGGGTCGGGGAGCTGTTTTTT.

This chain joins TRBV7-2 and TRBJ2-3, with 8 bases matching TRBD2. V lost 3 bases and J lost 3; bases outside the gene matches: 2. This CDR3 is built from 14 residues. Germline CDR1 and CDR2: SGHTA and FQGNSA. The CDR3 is CASSLSGGTDTQYF. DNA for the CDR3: TGTGCCAGCAGCTTGTCGGGAGGGACAGATACGCAGTATTTT.

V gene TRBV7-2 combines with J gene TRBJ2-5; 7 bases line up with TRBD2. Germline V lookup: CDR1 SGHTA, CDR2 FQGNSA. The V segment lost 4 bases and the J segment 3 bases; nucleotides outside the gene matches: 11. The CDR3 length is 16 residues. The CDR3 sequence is CASSSSGPSWEETQYF. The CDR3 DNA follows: TGTGCCAGCAGCTCTAGCGGCCCCTCCTGGGAAGAGACCCAGTACTTC. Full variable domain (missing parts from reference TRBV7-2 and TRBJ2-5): GAGVSQSPSNKVTEKGKDVELRCDPISGHTALYWYRQSLGQGLEFLIYFQGNSAPDKSGLPSDRFSAERTGGSVSTLTIQRTQQEDSAVYLCASSSSGPSWEETQYFGPGTRLLVL.

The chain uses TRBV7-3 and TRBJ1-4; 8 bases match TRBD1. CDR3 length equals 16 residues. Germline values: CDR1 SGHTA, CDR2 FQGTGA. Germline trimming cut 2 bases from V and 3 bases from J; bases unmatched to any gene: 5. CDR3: CASSLGRTGPNEKLFF. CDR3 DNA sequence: TGTGCCAGCAGCTTAGGCCGGACAGGGCCTAATGAAAAACTGTTTTTT.

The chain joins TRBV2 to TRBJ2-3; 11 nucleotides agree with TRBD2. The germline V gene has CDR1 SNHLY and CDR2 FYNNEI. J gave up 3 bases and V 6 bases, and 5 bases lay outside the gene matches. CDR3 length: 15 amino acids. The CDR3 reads CASSLSGGETDTQYF. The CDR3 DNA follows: TGTGCCAGCAGCCTTAGCGGGGGGGAGACAGATACGCAGTATTTT.

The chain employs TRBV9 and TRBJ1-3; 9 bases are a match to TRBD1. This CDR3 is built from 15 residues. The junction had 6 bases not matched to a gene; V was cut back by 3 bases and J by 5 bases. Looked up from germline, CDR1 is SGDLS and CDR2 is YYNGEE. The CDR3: CASSAMGQGRNTIYF. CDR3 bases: TGTGCCAGCAGCGCGATGGGACAGGGCCGAAACACCATATATTTT.

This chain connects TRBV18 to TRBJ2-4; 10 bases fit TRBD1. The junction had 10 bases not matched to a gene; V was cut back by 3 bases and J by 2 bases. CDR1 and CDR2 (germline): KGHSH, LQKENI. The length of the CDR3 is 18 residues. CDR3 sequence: CASSPVSGTGVTKNIQYF. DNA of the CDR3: TGTGCCAGCTCACCGGTATCCGGGACAGGGGTAACCAAAAACATTCAGTACTTC. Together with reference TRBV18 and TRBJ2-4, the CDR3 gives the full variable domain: NAGVMQNPRHLVRRRGQEARLRCSPMKGHSHVYWYRQLPEEGLKFMVYLQKENIIDESGMPKERFSAEFPKEGPSILRIQQVVRGDSAAYFCASSPVSGTGVTKNIQYFGAGTRLSVL.

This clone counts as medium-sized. CDR3 sequence: CASSADAGEKLFF. The CDR3 nucleotides are TGTGCCAGCAGTGCCGATGCGGGGGAAAAACTGTTTTTT. The chain employs TRBV6-1 and TRBJ1-4; D is ambiguous. In germline, CDR1 is MNHNS, CDR2 SASEGT. The CDR3 contains 13 residues. Trimming cost V 4 bases and J 8 bases, with 11 bases left between them.

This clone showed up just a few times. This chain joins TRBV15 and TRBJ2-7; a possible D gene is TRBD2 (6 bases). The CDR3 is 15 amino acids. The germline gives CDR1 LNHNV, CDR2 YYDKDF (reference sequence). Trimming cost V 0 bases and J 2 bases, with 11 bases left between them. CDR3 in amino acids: CATSRETSGPYEQYF. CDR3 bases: TGTGCCACCAGCAGAGAGACTAGTGGGCCCTACGAGCAGTACTTC.

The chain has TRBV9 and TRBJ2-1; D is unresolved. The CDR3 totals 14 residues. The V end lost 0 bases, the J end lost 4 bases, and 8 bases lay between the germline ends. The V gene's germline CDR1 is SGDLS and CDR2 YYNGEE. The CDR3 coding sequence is TGTGCCAGCAGCGTAGGCCTACCTTACAATGAGCAGTTCTTC. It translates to CASSVGLPYNEQFF.

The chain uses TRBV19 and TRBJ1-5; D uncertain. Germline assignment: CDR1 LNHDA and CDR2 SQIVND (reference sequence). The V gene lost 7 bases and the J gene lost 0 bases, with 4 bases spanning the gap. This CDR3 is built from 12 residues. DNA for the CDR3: TGTGCCAGTACAGCTAGCAATCAGCCCCAGCATTTT. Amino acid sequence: CASTASNQPQHF.

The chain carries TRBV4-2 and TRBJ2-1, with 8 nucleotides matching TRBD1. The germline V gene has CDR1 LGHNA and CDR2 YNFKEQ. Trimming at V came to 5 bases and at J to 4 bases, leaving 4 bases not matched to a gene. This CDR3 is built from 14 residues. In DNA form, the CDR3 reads TGTGCCAGCAGCGGAAGGGACAGGTACAATGAGCAGTTCTTC. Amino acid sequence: CASSGRDRYNEQFF.

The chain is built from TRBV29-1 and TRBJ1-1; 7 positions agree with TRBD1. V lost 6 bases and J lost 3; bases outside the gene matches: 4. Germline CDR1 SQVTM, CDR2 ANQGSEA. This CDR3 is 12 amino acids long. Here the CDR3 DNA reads TGCAGCGTACACACAGGGGACACTGAAGCTTTCTTT. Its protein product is CSVHTGDTEAFF.

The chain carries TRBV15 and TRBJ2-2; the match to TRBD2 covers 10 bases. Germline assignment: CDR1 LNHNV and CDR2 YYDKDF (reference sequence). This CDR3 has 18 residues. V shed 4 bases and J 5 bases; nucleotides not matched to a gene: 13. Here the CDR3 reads CATSNAFGAGGRTGELFF. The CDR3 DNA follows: TGTGCCACCAGCAACGCCTTCGGAGCGGGGGGGCGGACCGGGGAGCTGTTTTTT.

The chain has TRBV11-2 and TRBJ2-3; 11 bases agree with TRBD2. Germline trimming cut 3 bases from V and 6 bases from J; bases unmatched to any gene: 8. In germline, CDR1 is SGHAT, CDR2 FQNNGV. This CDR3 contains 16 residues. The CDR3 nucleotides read TGTGCCAGCAGCTTCAGACTAGCGGGATTGGGGGATACGCAGTATTTT. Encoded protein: CASSFRLAGLGDTQYF.

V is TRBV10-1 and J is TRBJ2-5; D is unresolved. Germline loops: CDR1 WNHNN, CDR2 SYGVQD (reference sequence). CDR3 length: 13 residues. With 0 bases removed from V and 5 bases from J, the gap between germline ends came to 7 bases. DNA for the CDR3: TGCGCCAGCAGTGAGTCAGGTCGGGAGACCCAGTACTTC. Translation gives CASSESGRETQYF.

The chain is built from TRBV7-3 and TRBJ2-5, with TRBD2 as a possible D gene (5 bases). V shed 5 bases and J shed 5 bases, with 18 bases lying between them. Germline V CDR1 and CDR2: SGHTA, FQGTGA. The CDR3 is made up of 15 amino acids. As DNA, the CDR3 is TGTGCCAGCAGCCCGTCGAGGAGCGGTTGGGAGACCCAGTACTTC. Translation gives CASSPSRSGWETQYF.

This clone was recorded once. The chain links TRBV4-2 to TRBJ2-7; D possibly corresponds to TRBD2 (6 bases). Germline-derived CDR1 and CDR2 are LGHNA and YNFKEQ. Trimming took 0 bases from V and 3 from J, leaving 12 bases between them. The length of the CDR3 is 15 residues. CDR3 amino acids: CASSQEAGSFYEQYF. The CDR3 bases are TGTGCCAGCAGCCAAGAGGCCGGGAGCTTCTACGAGCAGTACTTC.

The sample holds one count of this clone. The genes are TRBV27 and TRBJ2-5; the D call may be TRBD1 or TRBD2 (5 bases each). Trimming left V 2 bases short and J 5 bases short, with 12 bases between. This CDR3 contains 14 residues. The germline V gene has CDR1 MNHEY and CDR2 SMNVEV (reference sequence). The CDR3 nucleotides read TGTGCCAGCAGTTTAAGGGGACGCCCCGAGACCCAGTACTTC. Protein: CASSLRGRPETQYF.

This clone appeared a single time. The DNA of the CDR3 is TGTGCCAGCAGCGCAGTAGCCACGGCTGCCGGGGAGCTGTTTTTT. Its protein product is CASSAVATAAGELFF. The rearrangement uses TRBV7-9 and TRBJ2-2, with D unclear. The CDR3 contains 15 residues. V gave up 5 bases and J gave up 6 bases, with 16 bases separating them. Germline values: CDR1 SEHNR, CDR2 FQNEAQ (reference sequence).

The CDR3: CASSLGGRPASVNSPLHF. The CDR3 bases are TGTGCCAGCAGCTTAGGGGGGAGGCCCGCATCCGTTAATTCACCCCTCCACTTT. The chain employs TRBV11-3 and TRBJ1-6; the D gene is possibly TRBD1 (5 bases). V gave up 1 base and J gave up 6 bases, with 19 bases separating them. The CDR3 runs to 18 residues. Per germline, CDR1 SGHNT and CDR2 YENEEA.

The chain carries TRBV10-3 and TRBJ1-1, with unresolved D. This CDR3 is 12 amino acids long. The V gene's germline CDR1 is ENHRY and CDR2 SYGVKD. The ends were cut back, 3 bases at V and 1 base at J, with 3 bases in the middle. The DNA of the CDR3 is TGTGCCATCAGTGAACAGAACACTGAAGCTTTCTTT. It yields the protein CAISEQNTEAFF.

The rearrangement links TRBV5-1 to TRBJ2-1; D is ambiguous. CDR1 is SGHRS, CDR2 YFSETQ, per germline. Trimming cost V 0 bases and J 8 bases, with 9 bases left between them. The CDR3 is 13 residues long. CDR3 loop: CASSLAFLHEQFF. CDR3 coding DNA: TGCGCCAGCAGCTTGGCATTCCTACATGAGCAGTTCTTC.